This entry is about one T cell receptor beta chain. Its antigen is still unknown. Germline V gene data show CDR1 as LNHDA and CDR2 as SQIVND (reference sequence). There are 15 residues in the CDR3. V dropped 6 bases and J dropped 4 bases, with 18 bases sitting between them. Generated by immunoSEQ multiplex PCR, the TCRdb table keeps only in-frame clones and is missing some. The sample lists around 10,000 clones, around 89% occurring once. The data belong to a study of STAT3 mutations in large granular lymphocyte leukemia. Whole-study findings and limits: Clonal expansion was inferred from other time points because no sample existed at each clone's first appearance. A small but highly pathogenic clone may have been missed. Some patients had dominant TCR clones larger than their STAT3 mutant burden. Every T-cell large granular lymphocyte leukemia patient had at least one immunodominant TCR beta clonotype.

This clonotype was sampled from a man aged 55-75 years with T-cell large granular lymphocyte leukemia. Some clones in this sample may be carry-over from other donors' samples. The rearrangement joins TRBV19 to TRBJ1-2; D remains unclear. Sequenced sample: peripheral blood mononuclear cells. Here the CDR3 reads CASSIPRLRPYGYTF. The DNA of the CDR3 is TGTGCCAGTAGCATACCCCGACTAAGACCCTATGGCTACACCTTC.